This T cell receptor (beta chain) was recorded in a study of blood T cell repertoires in COVID-19. This CDR3 has 14 residues. CDR1 is SEHNR and CDR2 is FQNEAQ in the germline V gene (reference sequence). V was pared by 5 bases and J by 7 bases, with 9 bases of the junction left unmatched. Original processing methods: Using reference gene primer amplification, nucleated cell counts were estimated. Sequenced by immunoSEQ multiplex PCR; TCRdb stores in-frame clones only, minus some. The D gene and trimming were derived from the DNA, and the V and J assignments and clone size from that table. Of 140,000 or so clones listed, approximately 88% were seen once; the top ten hold more than 9%.

Sequencing used peripheral blood. This sequence joins TRBV7-9 and TRBJ2-7; 9 nucleotides match TRBD1. This receptor was obtained from a man aged 55 to 69 with active or convalescent COVID-19. The chain's CDR3 is CASSTWDRAWEQYF. The CDR3 DNA reads as TGTGCCAGCAGCACATGGGACAGGGCCTGGGAGCAGTACTTC.